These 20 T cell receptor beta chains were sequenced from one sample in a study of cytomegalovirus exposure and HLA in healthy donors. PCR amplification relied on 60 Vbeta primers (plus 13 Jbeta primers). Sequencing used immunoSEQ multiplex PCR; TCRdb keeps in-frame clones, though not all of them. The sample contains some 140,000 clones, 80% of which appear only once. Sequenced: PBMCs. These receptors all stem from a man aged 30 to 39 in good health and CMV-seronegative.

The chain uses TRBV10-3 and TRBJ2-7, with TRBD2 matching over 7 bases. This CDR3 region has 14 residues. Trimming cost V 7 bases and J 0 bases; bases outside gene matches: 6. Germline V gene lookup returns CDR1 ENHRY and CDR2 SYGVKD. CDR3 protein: CAIKTGGSSYEQYF. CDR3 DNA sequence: TGTGCCATCAAGACGGGAGGTTCCTCCTACGAGCAGTACTTC.

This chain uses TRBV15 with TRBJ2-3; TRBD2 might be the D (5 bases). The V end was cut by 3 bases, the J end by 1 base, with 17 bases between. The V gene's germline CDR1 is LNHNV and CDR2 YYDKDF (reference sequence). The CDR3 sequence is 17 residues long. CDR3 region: CATSRGESGIRTDTQYF. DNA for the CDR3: TGTGCCACCAGCAGGGGTGAGAGCGGAATCCGCACAGATACGCAGTATTTT.

Here the CDR3 reads CAWNRQGADEQYF. Here the CDR3 DNA reads TGTGCCTGGAACCGACAGGGGGCGGACGAGCAGTACTTC. The chain uses TRBV30 and TRBJ2-5; 10 bases are a match to TRBD1. The tail of the sequence fits TRBJ2-7 better, so the J call may be wrong. Germline-derived CDR1 and CDR2 are GTSNPN and SVGIG (reference sequence). The CDR3 is 13 amino acids.

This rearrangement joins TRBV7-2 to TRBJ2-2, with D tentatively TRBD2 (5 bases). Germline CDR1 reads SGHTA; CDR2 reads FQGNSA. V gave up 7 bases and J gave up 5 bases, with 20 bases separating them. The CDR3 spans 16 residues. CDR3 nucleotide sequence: TGTGCCAGCATCCGCGGCGGGCACCTCGGGACCGGGGAGCTGTTTTTT. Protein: CASIRGGHLGTGELFF.

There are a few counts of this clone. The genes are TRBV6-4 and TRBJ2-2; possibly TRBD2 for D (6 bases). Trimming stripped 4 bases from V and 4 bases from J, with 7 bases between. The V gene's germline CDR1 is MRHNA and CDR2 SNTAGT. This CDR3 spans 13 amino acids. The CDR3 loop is CASSAGVTGELFF. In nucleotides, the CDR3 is TGTGCCAGCAGTGCGGGAGTCACCGGGGAGCTGTTTTTT.

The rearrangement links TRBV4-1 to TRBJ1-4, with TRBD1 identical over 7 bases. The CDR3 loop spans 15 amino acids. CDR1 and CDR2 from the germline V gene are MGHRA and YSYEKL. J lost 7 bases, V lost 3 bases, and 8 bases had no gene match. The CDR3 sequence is CASSQDTGESEKLFF. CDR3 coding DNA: TGCGCCAGCAGCCAGGATACAGGGGAATCTGAAAAACTGTTTTTT.

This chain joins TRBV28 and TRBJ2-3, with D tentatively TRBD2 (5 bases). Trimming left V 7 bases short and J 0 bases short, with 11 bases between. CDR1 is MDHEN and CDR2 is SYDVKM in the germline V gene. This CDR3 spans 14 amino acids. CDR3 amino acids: CASMLGGSTDTQYF. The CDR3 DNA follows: TGTGCCAGCATGCTTGGCGGGAGCACAGATACGCAGTATTTT.

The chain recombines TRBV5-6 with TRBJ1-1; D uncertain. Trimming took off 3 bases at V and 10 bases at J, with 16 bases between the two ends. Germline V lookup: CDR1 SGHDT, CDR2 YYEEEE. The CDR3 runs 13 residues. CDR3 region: CASSSGSPVGAFF. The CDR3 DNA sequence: TGTGCCAGCAGCTCCGGGTCTCCGGTCGGAGCTTTCTTT.

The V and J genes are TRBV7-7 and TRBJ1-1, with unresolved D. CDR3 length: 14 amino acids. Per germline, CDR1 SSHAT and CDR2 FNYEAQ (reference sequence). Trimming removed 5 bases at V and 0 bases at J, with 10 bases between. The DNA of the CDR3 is TGTGCCAGCAGCCCTGCCGGGGTGAACACTGAAGCTTTCTTT. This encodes CASSPAGVNTEAFF.

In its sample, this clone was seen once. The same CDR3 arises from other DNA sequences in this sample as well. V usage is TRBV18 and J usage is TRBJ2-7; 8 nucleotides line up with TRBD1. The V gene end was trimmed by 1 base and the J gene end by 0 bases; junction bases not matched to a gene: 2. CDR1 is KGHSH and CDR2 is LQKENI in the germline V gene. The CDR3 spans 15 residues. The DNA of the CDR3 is TGTGCCAGCTCACCACGGACAGGGAGCTCCTACGAGCAGTACTTC. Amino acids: CASSPRTGSSYEQYF.

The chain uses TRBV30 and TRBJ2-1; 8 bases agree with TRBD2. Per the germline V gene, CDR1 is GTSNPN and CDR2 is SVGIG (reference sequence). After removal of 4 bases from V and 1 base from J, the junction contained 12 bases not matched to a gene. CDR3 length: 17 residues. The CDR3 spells CAWIPEVREGSYNEQFF. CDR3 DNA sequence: TGTGCCTGGATCCCTGAGGTCCGGGAGGGTTCCTACAATGAGCAGTTCTTC.

For the CDR3, the DNA is TGTGCCAGCACCCCGGGACTTAATTATGGCGAGCAGTACTTC. It yields the protein CASTPGLNYGEQYF. The V gene is TRBV6-1, the J gene TRBJ2-7, with TRBD2 as a possible D gene (6 bases). CDR1 and CDR2 from the germline V gene are MNHNS and SASEGT. Trimming took 7 bases from V and 6 from J, leaving 19 bases between them. The CDR3 runs 14 residues.

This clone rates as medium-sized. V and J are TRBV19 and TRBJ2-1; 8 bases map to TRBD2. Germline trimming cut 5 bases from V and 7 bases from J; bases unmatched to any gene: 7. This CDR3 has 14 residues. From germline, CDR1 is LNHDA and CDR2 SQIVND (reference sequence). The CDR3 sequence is CASSLSGAGNEQFF. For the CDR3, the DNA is TGTGCCAGTAGTCTTAGCGGGGCGGGGAATGAGCAGTTCTTC.

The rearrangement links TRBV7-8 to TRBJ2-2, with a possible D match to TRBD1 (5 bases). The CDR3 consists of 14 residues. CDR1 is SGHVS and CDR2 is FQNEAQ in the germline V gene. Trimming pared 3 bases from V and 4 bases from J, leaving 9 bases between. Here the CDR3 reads CASSLDTSTGELFF. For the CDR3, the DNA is TGTGCCAGCAGCTTGGACACATCCACCGGGGAGCTGTTTTTT.

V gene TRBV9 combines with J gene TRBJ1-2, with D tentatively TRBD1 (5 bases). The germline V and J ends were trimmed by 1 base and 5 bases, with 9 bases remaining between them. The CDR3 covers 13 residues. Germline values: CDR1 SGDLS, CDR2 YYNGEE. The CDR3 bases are TGTGCCAGCAGCGTAACAGGAGCTTATGGCTACACCTTC. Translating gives CASSVTGAYGYTF.

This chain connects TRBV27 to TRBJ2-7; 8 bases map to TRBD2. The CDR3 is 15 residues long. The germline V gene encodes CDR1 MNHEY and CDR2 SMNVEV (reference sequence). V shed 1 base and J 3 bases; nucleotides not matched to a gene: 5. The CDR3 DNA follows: TGTGCCAGCAGTTTATACGGGGGGGTGTTCTACGAGCAGTACTTC. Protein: CASSLYGGVFYEQYF.

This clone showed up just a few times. CDR3 sequence (DNA): TGTGCCAGCAGTGAATTTCGGGGGACTAGCGGAAACAATGAGCAGTTCTTC. Translation: CASSEFRGTSGNNEQFF. The chain links TRBV25-1 to TRBJ2-1; TRBD2 matches at 11 bases. Germline CDR1 reads MGHDK; CDR2 reads SYGVNS. V lost 1 base and J lost 5; bases outside the gene matches: 7. This CDR3 contains 17 residues.

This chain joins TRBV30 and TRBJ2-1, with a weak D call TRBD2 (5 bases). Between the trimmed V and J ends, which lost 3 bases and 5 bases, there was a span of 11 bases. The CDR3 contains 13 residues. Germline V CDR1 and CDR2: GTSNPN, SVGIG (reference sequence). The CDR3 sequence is CAWRGGPNNEQFF. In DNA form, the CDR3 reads TGTGCCTGGAGGGGCGGGCCTAACAATGAGCAGTTCTTC.

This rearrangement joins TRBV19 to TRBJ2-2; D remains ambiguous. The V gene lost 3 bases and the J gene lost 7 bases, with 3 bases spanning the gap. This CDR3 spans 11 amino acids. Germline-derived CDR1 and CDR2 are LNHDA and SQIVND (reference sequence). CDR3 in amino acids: CASSIRGELFF. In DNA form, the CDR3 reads TGTGCCAGTAGTATCCGCGGGGAGCTGTTTTTT.

The CDR3 DNA reads as TGTGCCAGTAGTCTCCTTGGACAGGGGCATTTTGAGGGCTACACCTTC. This sequence encodes CASSLLGQGHFEGYTF. The V gene is TRBV19, the J gene TRBJ1-2, with 9 nucleotides matching TRBD1. The V and J ends lost 5 bases and 8 bases, in that order; junction bases with no gene match: 15. This CDR3 region has 16 residues. Germline CDR1 LNHDA, CDR2 SQIVND (reference sequence). The full variable domain, in which reference TRBV19 and TRBJ1-2 provide the parts outside the CDR3, is DGGITQSPKYLFRKEGQNVTLSCEQNLNHDAMYWYRQDPGQGLRLIYYSQIVNDFQKGDIAEGYSVSREKKESFPLTVTSAQKNPTAFYLCASSLLGQGHFEGYTFGSGTRLTVV.